The entry below gives a single T cell receptor (beta chain) sequence along with its context. The antigen is undetermined. This entry comes from a study of cytomegalovirus exposure and HLA in healthy donors. Study results and limitations: A later analysis, which compared TCR beta chains of equal frequency, found the HLA-associated ones more clonally expanded.

The CDR3 spans 16 residues. Germline CDR1 is SGHRS and CDR2 is YFSETQ. V shed 0 bases and J 5 bases; nucleotides not matched to a gene: 7. The PCR employed 60 Vbeta primers together with 13 Jbeta primers. The table came from immunoSEQ multiplex PCR; TCRdb's copy has only in-frame clones and leaves some out. The sample has 200,000 to 250,000 clones, 81% seen once; the top ten hold 8%. The sequenced sample was PBMCs. This TCR was recovered from a woman aged 55-70 years in good health and CMV-seropositive. The chain recombines TRBV5-1 with TRBJ2-5; TRBD2 matches at 10 bases. The CDR3 DNA reads TGCGCCAGCAGCTTGGACGTCGCTAGCGGGAGTGAGACCCAGTACTTC. As protein: CASSLDVASGSETQYF.